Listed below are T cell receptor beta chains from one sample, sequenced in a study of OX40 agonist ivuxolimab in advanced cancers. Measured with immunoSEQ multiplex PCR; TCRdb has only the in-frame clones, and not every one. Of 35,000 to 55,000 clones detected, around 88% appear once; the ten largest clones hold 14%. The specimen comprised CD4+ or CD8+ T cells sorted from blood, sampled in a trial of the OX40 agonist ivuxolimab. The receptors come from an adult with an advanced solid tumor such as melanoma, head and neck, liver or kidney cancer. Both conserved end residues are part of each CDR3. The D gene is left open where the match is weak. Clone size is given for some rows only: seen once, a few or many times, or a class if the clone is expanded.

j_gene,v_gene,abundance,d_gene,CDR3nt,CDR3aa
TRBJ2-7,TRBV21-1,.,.,TGTGCCAGCAGCATTCGCCTCATTGCCACCCCTTACCGGGACTTC,CASSIRLIATPYRDF
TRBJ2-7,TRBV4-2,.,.,TGTGCCAGCAGCCAAGATCCGCCCTCCTACGAGCAGTACTTC,CASSQDPPSYEQYF
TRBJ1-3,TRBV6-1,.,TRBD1,TGTGCCAGCGGACAGGTCTCTGGAAACACCATATATTTT,CASGQVSGNTIYF
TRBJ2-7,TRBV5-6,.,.,TGTGCCAGCAGAGAAGCGGGTCCTTCCTACGAGCAGTACTTC,CASREAGPSYEQYF
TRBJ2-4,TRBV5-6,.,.,TGTGCCAGCAGCTTGGCTCTGATCGAAAACATTCAGTACTTC,CASSLALIENIQYF
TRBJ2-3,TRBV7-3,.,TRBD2,TGTGCCAGCAGCGAATTAGCGGGAGTGCCGGATACGCAGTATTTT,CASSELAGVPDTQYF
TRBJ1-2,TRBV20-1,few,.,TGCAGTGCTAGTGTGGGCTATGGCTACACCTTC,CSASVGYGYTF
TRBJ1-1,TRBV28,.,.,TGTGCCAGCAGTCCCGGGACGGTGAAAGCTTTCTTT,CASSPGTVKAFF
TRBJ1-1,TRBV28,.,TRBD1,TGTGCCAGCAGTTTATTCACAGGGGGCGTAGGGGAAGCTTTCTTT,CASSLFTGGVGEAFF
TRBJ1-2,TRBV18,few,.,TGTGCCAGCTCACCAGGCGGACCGAGGTCATCCTATGGCTACACCTTC,CASSPGGPRSSYGYTF
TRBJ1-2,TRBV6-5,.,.,TGTGCCAGCAGCCCGGACACCTATGGCTACACCTTC,CASSPDTYGYTF
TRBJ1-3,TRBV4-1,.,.,TGCGCCAGCAGCCAAGTGAGGCCTCGCGGAAACACCATATATTTT,CASSQVRPRGNTIYF
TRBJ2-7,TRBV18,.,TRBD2,TGTGCCAGCTCAACTAGACTAGCGGGAGGAACTGAGCAGTACTTC,CASSTRLAGGTEQYF
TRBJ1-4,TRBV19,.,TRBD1,TGTGCCAGTAGTATCCGGGACAGGGGGCCGACTAATGAAAAACTGTTTTTT,CASSIRDRGPTNEKLFF
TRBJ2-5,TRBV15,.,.,TGTGCCACCAGCAGAGGTTTAGGGCCCCAAGAGACCCAGTACTTC,CATSRGLGPQETQYF
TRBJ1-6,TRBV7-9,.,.,TGTGCCAGCAGTTCGCAAGACAGGAATAATTCACCCCTCCACTTT,CASSSQDRNNSPLHF
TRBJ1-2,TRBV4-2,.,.,TGTGCCAGCAGCCAAGGGGGGACGGGCCACTATGGCTACACCTTC,CASSQGGTGHYGYTF
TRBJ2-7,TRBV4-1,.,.,TGCGCCAGCTCAACCCCCTGGGGCCACCACGAGCAGTACTTC,CASSTPWGHHEQYF
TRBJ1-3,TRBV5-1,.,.,TGCGCCAGCAGCGAAAACATCATTATCTCTGGAAACACCATATATTTT,CASSENIIISGNTIYF
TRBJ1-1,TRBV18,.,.,TGTGCCAGCTCACCACTTAAGGGCGCAGCTGAAGCTTTCTTT,CASSPLKGAAEAFF
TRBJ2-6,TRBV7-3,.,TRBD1,TGTGCCAGCAGCTTAACGGGACAGGGCTCCTCTGGGGCCAACGTCCTGACTTTC,CASSLTGQGSSGANVLTF
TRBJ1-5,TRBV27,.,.,TGTGCCAGCAGTTTTCTCGGCCCCGATCAGCCCCAGCATTTT,CASSFLGPDQPQHF
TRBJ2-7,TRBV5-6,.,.,TGTGCCAGCAGCCGACGTGGACTCTTAGGCGAGCAGTACTTC,CASSRRGLLGEQYF
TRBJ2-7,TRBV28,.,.,TGTGCCAGCAGTATACCTACGGTGCAGTACTTC,CASSIPTVQYF
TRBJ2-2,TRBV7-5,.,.,TGTGCCAGCCCAGCGGCGGGAGGCCCCACCGGGGAGCTGTTTTTT,CASPAAGGPTGELFF
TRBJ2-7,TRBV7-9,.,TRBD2,TGTGCCAGCAGCTCGACTAGCGGGAGGGCCAACGAGCAGTACTTC,CASSSTSGRANEQYF
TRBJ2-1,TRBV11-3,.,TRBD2,TGTGCCAGCAGCCCTACTAGCGGAGCCTACAATGAGCAGTTCTTC,CASSPTSGAYNEQFF
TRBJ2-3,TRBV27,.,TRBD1,TGTGCCAGCCGGCGTCGGACAGGGGGCACAGATACGCAGTATTTT,CASRRRTGGTDTQYF
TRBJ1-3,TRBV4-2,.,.,TGTGCCAGCAGCCAAGGGTCGCCGGGAGGCGCTGGAAACACCATATATTTT,CASSQGSPGGAGNTIYF
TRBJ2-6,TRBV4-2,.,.,TGTGCCAGCAGCCAAGAAAGGCCCCTTAACTCTGGGGCCAACGTCCTGACTTTC,CASSQERPLNSGANVLTF
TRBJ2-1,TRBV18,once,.,TGTGCCAGCTCACCAAGGAGGGCGGGTGAGCAGTTCTTC,CASSPRRAGEQFF
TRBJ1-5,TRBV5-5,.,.,TGTGCCAGCAGCTTGGCGGGGGGGAGGAGCAATCAGCCCCAGCATTTT,CASSLAGGRSNQPQHF
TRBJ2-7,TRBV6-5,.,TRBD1,TGTGCCAGCAGCCCTAACAGGGGCTACGAGCAGTACTTC,CASSPNRGYEQYF
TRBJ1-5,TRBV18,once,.,TGTGCCAGCTCCCACGACAGCCCCAATCAGCCCCAGCATTTT,CASSHDSPNQPQHF
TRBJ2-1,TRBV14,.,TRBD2,TGTGCCAGCAGCCAAGATCGCGCGACTAGCGGATACTCCTACAATGAGCAGTTCTTC,CASSQDRATSGYSYNEQFF
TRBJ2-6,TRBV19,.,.,TGTGCCAGTAGTATGGTTCCGGACTCTGGGGCCAACGTCCTGACTTTC,CASSMVPDSGANVLTF
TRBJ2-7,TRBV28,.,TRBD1,TGTGCCAGCACCTCGAGCCCGGGACAGGTTACCTTTATGCTATCCTACGAGCAGTACTTC,CASTSSPGQVTFMLSYEQYF
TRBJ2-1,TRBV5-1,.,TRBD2,TGCGCCAGCAGCCCGTCCCCCCCTGGTAGCGGGAGTGCCTACAATGAGCAGTTCTTC,CASSPSPPGSGSAYNEQFF
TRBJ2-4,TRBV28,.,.,TGTGCCAGCAGCCAGGGAGGCGGGCTCGTAGCCAAAAACATTCAGTACTTC,CASSQGGGLVAKNIQYF
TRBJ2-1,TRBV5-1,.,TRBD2,TGCGCCAGCAGCCCCGGACTAGCGAACCACAATGAGCAGTTCTTC,CASSPGLANHNEQFF
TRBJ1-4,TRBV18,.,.,TGTGCCAGCTCCGCCGGGACCAGGAATGAAAAACTGTTTTTT,CASSAGTRNEKLFF
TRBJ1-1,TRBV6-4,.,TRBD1,TGTGCCAGCAGTGACTCTTACAGGGGAAACACTGAAGCTTTCTTT,CASSDSYRGNTEAFF
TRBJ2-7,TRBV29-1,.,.,TGCAGCGTTGACGCCGGGACGGACGAGCAGTACTTC,CSVDAGTDEQYF
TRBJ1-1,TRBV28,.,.,TGTGCCAGCAGTTCCGACAGCGACCTTGAAGCTTTCTTT,CASSSDSDLEAFF
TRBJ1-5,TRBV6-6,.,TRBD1,TGTGCCAGCAGCCGCACACCACAGGGGGCAGGGCAGCCCCAGCATTTT,CASSRTPQGAGQPQHF